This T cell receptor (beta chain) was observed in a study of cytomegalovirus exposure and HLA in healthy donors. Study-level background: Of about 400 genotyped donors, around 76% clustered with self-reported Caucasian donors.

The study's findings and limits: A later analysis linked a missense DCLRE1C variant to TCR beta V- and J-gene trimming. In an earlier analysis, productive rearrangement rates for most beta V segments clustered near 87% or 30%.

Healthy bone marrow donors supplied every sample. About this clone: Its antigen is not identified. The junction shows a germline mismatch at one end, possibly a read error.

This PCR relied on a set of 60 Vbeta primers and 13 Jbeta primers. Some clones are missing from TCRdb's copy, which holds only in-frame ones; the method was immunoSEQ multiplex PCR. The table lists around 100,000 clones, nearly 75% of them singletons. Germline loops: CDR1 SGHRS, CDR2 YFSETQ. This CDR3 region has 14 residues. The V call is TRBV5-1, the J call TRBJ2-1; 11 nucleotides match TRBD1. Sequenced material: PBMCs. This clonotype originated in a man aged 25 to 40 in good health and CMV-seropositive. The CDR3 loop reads CATSRDRGYNEQFF. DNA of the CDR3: TGCGCCACCAGCCGGGACAGGGGGTACAATGAGCAGTTCTTC.